Included here is one T cell receptor (beta chain) sequence, with context. Its antigen is currently unknown. The sample is drawn from a study of a mutant IDH1 vaccine in newly diagnosed glioma. Study as a whole: Pretreatment consisted of radiotherapy, temozolomide, or both, with most receiving both.

Overall study results and limits: Vaccine-induced immune responses occurred in over 80% of patients.

Germline V lookup: CDR1 SGHTA, CDR2 FQGNSA. V was pared by 8 bases and J by 2 bases, with 22 bases between. The CDR3 is 17 residues long. Method: immunoSEQ multiplex PCR; TCRdb's copy keeps in-frame clones and lacks some. The sample lists around 41,000 clones, around 84% occurring once. Time point meaning: week 11, during vaccination. Vaccination used 300 ug of mutant IDH1 20-mer peptide per dose, with topical imiquimod. Donors had new WHO grade 3 or 4 IDH1-mutant, ATRX-lost astrocytomas. The sample here was PBMCs, taken from a glioma patient whose treatment included an IDH1 peptide vaccine. This sequence joins TRBV7-2 and TRBJ2-1, with D perhaps TRBD2 (6 bases). The receptor was isolated from a man aged 35-49 years with glioma. The CDR3 bases are TGTGCCAGCCCCCGCTTGGGGGGAAGCACTCCCTACAATGAGCAGTTCTTC. Its protein is CASPRLGGSTPYNEQFF.